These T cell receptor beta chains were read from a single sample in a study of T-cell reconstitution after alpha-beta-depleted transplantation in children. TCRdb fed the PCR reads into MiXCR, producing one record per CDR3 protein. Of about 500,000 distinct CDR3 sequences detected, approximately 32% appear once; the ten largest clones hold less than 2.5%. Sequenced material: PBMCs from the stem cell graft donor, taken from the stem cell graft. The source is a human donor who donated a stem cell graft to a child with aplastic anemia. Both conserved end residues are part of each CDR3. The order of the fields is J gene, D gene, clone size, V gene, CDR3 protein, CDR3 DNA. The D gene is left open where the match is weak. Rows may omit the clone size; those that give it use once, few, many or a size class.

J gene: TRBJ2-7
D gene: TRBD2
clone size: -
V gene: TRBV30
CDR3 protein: CASGLAEIYEQYF
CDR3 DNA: TGTGCCTCCGGACTAGCGGAAATCTACGAGCAGTACTTC

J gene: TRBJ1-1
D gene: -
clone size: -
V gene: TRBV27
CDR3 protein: CASSLSGPGDEAFF
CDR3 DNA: TGTGCCAGCAGTTTATCGGGCCCGGGGGATGAAGCTTTCTTT

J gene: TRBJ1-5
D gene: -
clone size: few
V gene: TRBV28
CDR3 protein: CASSFVGGVGNQPQHF
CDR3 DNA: TGTGCCAGCAGTTTCGTGGGAGGTGTTGGCAATCAGCCCCAGCATTTT

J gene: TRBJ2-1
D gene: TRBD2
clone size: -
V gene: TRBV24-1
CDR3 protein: CATGLAGVGQFF
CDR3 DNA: TGTGCCACCGGGCTAGCGGGAGTGGGGCAGTTCTTC

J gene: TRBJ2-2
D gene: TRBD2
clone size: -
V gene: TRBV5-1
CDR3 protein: CASSLVAGVNTGELFF
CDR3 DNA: TGCGCCAGCAGCTTGGTGGCGGGGGTGAACACCGGGGAGCTGTTTTTT

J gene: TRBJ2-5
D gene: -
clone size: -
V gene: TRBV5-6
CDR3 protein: CASSLPLQETQYF
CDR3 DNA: TGTGCCAGCAGCTTGCCTCTCCAAGAGACCCAGTACTTC

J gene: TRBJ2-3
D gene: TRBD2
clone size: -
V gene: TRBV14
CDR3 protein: CASSQDRLAGGPDTQYF
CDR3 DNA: TGTGCCAGCAGCCAAGATCGTCTAGCGGGAGGGCCGGATACGCAGTATTTT

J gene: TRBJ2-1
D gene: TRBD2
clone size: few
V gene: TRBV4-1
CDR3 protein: CASSQESGVLAGGRISYNEQFF
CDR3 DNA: TGCGCCAGCAGCCAAGAGTCAGGGGTCCTAGCGGGAGGAAGAATCTCCTACAATGAGCAGTTCTTC

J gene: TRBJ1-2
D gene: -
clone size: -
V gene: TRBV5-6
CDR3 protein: CASSLVGRINYGYTF
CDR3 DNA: TGTGCCAGCAGCTTGGTGGGGAGGATTAACTATGGCTACACCTTC

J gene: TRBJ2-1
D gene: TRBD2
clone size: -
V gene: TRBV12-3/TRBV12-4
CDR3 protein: CASSLSPNLAGSNEQFF
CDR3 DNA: TGTGCCAGCAGTTTAAGCCCCAATCTAGCGGGGTCCAATGAGCAGTTCTTC

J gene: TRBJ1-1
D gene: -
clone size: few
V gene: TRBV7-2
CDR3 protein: CASSKGTAFF
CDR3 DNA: TGTGCCAGCAGCAAGGGGACAGCTTTCTTT

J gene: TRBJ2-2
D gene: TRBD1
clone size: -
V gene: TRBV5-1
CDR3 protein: CASFRDSYTGELFF
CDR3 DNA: TGCGCCAGTTTTCGGGACAGCTACACCGGGGAGCTGTTTTTT

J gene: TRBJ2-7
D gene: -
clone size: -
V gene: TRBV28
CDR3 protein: CASTMGGTRSYEQYF
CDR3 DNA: TGTGCCAGCACCATGGGGGGCACCCGCTCCTACGAGCAGTACTTC

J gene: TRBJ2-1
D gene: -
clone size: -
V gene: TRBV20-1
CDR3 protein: CSASGGFQDNEQFF
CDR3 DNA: TGCAGTGCTAGTGGGGGATTCCAAGACAATGAGCAGTTCTTC

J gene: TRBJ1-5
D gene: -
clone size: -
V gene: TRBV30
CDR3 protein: CAWSFKTGRGQPQHF
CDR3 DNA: TGTGCCTGGAGCTTTAAGACGGGGAGGGGACAGCCCCAGCATTTT

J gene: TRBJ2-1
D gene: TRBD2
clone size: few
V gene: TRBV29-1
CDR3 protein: CSVVLAGLAVNEQFF
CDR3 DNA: TGCAGCGTTGTATTAGCGGGACTAGCCGTCAATGAGCAGTTCTTC

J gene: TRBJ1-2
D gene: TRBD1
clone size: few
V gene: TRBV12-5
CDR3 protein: CASAASGQGMGGYTF
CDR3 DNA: TGTGCTAGTGCCGCCTCCGGACAGGGTATGGGTGGCTACACCTTC

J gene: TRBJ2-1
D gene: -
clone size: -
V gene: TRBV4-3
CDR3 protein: CASSQDWQAGAGNEQFF
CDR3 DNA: TGCGCCAGCAGCCAAGATTGGCAGGCAGGGGCAGGCAATGAGCAGTTCTTC

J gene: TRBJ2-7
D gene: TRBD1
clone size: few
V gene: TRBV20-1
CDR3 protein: CSARGQGSYEQYF
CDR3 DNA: TGCAGTGCTAGGGGACAGGGTTCCTACGAGCAGTACTTC

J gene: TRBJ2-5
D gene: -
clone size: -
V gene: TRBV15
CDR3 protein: CATSRDTGDQYF
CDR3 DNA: TGTGCCACCAGCAGAGATACGGGGGACCAGTACTTC

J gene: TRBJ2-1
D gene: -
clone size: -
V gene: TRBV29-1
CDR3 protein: CSVEPPEAAGSYNEQFF
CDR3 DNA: TGCAGCGTTGAACCTCCCGAAGCGGCCGGCTCCTACAATGAGCAGTTCTTC

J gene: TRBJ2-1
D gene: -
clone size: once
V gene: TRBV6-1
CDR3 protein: CASSRGLSSYNEQFF
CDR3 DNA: TGTGCCAGCAGTAGGGGACTGAGCTCCTACAATGAGCAGTTCTTC

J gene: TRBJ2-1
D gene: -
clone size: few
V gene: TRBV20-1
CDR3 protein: CSAPGRPPEYEQFF
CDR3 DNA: TGCAGTGCTCCGGGGAGGCCCCCAGAATATGAGCAGTTCTTC

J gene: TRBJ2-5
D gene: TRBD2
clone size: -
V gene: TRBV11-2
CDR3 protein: CASSPEGASGRAETQYF
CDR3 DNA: TGTGCCAGCAGCCCGGAGGGGGCTAGCGGGAGGGCGGAGACCCAGTACTTC

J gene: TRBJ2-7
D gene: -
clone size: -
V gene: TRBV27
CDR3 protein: CASSLRFSSDPGSYEQYF
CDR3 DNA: TGTGCCAGCAGTCTCCGATTTTCTAGCGACCCAGGCTCCTACGAGCAGTACTTC

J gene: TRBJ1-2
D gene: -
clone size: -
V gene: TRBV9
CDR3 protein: CASSDPRGGYGYTF
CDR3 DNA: TGTGCCAGCAGCGACCCGAGGGGGGGGTACGGCTACACCTTC

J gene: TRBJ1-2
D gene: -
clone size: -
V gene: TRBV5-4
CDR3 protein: CASSEEGPRATYGYTF
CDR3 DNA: TGTGCCAGCAGCGAAGAGGGCCCCCGTGCTACCTATGGCTACACCTTC

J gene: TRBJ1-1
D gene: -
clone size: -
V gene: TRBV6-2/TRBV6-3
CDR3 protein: CASTTRVFF
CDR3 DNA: TGTGCCAGCACGACCCGTGTTTTCTTT

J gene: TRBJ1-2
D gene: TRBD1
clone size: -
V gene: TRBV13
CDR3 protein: CASSSPGQGDYGYTF
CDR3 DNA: TGTGCCAGCAGCTCACCGGGACAGGGGGACTATGGCTACACCTTC

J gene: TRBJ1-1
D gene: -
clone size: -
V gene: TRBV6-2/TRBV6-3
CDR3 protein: CASSAAEVEAFF
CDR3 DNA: TGTGCCAGCAGTGCCGCGGAGGTTGAAGCTTTCTTT

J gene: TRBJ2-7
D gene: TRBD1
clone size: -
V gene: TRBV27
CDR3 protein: CASSLRDRGIVSYEQYF
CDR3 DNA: TGTGCCAGCAGTCTCCGGGACAGGGGCATCGTTTCCTACGAGCAGTACTTC

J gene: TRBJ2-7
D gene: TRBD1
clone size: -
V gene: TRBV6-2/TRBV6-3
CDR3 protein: CASSYIGQGIYEQYF
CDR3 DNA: TGTGCCAGCAGTTACATCGGACAGGGGATCTACGAGCAGTACTTC

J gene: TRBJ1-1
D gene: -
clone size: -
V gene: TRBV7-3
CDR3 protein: CASSTSRQSTEAFF
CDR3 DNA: TGTGCCAGCAGCACGTCCAGGCAGAGCACTGAAGCTTTCTTT

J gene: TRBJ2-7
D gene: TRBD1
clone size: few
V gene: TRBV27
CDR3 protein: CASSTTGGTPAYEQYF
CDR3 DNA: TGTGCCAGCAGTACTACAGGGGGGACTCCGGCCTACGAGCAGTACTTC

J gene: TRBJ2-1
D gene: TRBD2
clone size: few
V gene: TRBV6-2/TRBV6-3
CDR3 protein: CASSPGQGTINPSGRADNEQFF
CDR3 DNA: TGTGCCAGCAGTCCAGGCCAGGGCACCATAAATCCTAGCGGGAGGGCGGACAATGAGCAGTTCTTC

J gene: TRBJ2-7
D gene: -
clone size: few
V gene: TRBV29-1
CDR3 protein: CSVDDTVLGQYF
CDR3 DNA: TGCAGCGTTGATGACACCGTCCTGGGGCAGTACTTC

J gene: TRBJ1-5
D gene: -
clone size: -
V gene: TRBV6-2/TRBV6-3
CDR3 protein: CASGFVIGQPQHF
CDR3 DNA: TGTGCCAGCGGGTTTGTGATCGGACAGCCCCAGCATTTT

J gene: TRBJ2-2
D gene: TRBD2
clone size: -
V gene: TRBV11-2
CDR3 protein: CASSLDPAHLAGSVNTGELFF
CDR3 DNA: TGTGCCAGCAGCTTAGATCCCGCCCACCTAGCGGGGTCGGTGAACACCGGGGAGCTGTTTTTT

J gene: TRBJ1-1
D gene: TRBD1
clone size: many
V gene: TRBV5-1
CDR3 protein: CASSLGQGATEAFF
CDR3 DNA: TGCGCCAGCAGCTTGGGACAGGGGGCCACTGAAGCTTTCTTT

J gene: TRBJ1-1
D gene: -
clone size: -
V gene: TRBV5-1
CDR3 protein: CASSTGPSNTEAFF
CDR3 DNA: TGCGCCAGCAGCACGGGACCGTCAAACACTGAAGCTTTCTTT

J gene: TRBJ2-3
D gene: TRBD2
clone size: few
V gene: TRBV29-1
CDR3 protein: CSVEDKEGGPITDTQYF
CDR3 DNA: TGCAGCGTTGAAGATAAGGAGGGAGGGCCGATCACAGATACGCAGTATTTT